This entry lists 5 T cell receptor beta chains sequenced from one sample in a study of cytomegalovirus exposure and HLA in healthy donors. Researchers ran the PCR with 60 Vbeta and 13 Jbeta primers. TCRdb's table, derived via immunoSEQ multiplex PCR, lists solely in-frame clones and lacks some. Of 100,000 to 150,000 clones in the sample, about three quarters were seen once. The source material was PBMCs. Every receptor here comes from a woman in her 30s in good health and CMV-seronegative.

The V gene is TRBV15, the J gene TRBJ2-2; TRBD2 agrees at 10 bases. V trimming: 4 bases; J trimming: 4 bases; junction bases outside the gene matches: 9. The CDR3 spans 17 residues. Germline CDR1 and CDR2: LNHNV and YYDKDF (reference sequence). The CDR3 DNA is TGTGCCACCAGCACCTGGCGAACTAGCGGGGTCACCGGGGAGCTGTTTTTT. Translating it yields CATSTWRTSGVTGELFF.

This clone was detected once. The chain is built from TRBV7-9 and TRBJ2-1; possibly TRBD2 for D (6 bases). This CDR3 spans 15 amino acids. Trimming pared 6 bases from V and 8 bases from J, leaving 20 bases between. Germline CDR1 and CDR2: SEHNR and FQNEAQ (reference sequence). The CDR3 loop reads CASRWDSSEVDEQFF. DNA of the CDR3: TGTGCCAGCAGATGGGACTCCTCTGAGGTGGATGAGCAGTTCTTC.

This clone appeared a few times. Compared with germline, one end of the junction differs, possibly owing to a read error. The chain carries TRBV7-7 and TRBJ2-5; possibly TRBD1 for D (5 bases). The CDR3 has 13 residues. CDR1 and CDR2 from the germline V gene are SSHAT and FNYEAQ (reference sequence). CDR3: CASSRTFQETQYF. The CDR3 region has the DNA TGTGCTAGCAGCCGGACATTTCAAGAGACCCAGTACTTC.

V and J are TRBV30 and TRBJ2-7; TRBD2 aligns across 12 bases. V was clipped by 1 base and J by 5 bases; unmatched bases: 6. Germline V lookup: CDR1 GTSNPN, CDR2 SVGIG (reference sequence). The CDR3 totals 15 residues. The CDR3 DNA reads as TGTGCCTGGAGTGCCGGACTAGCGGGAATTGACGAGCAGTACTTC. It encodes CAWSAGLAGIDEQYF.

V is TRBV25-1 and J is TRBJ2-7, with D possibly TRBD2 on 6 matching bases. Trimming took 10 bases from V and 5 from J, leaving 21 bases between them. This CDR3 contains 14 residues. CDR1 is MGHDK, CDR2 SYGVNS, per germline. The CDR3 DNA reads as TGTGCCACTGCGTACCCGGGAGAGGTAGACGAGCAGTACTTC. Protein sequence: CATAYPGEVDEQYF.